The sequence of this T cell receptor (beta chain) was determined in a study of early T cells in non-severe SARS-CoV-2 infection. The wider study: The input, bulk RNA from unsorted whole blood, was sequenced, and chains were unpaired.

Individual cDNA molecules were tagged with unique molecular identifiers, the study reported. In TCRdb, the 5' RACE reads were re-called with MiXCR into one record per CDR3 protein. The data hold about 90,000 distinct CDR3 sequences, with over 9.5% observed a single time. The sample holds many counts of this clonotype. Its matching antigen is unknown. Study-wide points: VDJdb matching favored anti-spike CD8 responses, missing private and CD4 specificities.

This CDR3 is 11 amino acids long. V was pared by 4 bases and J by 5 bases, with 8 bases between. Looked up from germline, CDR1 is SQVTM and CDR2 is ANQGSEA. Here the sequenced sample was whole blood, taken at baseline. This TCR derives from an adult who was a healthcare worker with PCR-confirmed SARS-CoV-2 infection or an uninfected control (not recorded which). The chain recombines TRBV29-1 with TRBJ2-5; D remains ambiguous. The CDR3 spells CSVVVGETQYF. The CDR3 region has the DNA TGCAGCGTTGTCGTAGGGGAGACCCAGTACTTC.